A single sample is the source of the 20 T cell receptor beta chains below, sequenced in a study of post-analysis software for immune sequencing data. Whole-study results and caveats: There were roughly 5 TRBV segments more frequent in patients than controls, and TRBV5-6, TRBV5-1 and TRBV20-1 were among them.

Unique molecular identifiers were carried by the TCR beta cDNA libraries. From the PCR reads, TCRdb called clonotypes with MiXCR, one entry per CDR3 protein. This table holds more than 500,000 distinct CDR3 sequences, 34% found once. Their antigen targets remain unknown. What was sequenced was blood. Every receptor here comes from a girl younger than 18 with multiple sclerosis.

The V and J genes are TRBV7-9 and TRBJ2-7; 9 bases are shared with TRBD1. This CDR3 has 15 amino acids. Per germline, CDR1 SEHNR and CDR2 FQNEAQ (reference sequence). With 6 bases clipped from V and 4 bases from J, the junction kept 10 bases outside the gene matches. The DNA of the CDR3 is TGTGCCAGCAGATCTAGGGGACAGGGAAGTTACGAGCAGTACTTC. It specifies CASRSRGQGSYEQYF.

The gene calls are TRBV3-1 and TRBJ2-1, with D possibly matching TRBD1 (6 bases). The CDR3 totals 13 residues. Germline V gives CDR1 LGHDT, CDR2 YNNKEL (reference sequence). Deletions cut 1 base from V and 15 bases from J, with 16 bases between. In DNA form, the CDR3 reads TGTGCCAGCAGCCAAGTCCAAGGGACACTTTGGTTCTTC. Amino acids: CASSQVQGTLWFF.

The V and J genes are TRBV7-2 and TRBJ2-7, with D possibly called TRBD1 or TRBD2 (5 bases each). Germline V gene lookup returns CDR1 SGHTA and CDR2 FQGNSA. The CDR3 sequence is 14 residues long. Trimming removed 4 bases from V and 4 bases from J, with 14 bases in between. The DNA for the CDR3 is TGTGCCAGCAGCTATAAACCGGGACCTTACGAGCAGTACTTC. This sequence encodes CASSYKPGPYEQYF.

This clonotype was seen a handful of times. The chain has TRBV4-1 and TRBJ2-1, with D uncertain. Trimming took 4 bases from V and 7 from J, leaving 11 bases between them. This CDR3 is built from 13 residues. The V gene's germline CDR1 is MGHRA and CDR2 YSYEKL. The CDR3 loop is CASSLPVGNEQFF. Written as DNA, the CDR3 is TGCGCCAGCAGCCTCCCGGTCGGTAATGAGCAGTTCTTC.

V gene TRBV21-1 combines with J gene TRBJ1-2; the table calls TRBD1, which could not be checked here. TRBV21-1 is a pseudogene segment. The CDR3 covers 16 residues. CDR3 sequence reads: CASSPSRAGRNGGYTF. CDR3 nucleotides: TGTGCCAGCAGCCCGTCCCGCGCAGGGCGGAATGGTGGCTACACCTTC.

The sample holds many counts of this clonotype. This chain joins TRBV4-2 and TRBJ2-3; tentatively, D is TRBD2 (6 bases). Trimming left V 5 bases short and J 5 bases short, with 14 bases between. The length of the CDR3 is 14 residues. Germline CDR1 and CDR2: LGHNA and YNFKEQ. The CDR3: CASSDGTAGDTQYF. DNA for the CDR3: TGTGCCAGCAGCGACGGGACTGCCGGAGATACGCAGTATTTT.

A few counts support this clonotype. The CDR3 nucleotides are TGTGCCAGCAGTTCCCGACAGGGACCATACAATGAGCAGTACTTC. It yields the protein CASSSRQGPYNEQYF. V usage is TRBV7-3 and J usage is TRBJ2-5; TRBD1 aligns across 7 bases. The junction had 18 bases not matched to a gene; V was cut back by 6 bases and J by 11 bases. Germline CDR1 and CDR2: SGHTA and FQGTGA. CDR3 length: 15 residues.

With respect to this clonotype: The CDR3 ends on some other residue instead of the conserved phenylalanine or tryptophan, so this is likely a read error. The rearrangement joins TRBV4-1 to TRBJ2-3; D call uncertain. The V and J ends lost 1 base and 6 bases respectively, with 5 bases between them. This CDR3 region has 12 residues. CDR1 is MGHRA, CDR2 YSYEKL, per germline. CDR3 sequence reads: CASSQVMDTQYL. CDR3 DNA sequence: TGCGCCAGCAGCCAAGTTATGGATACGCAGTATTTA.

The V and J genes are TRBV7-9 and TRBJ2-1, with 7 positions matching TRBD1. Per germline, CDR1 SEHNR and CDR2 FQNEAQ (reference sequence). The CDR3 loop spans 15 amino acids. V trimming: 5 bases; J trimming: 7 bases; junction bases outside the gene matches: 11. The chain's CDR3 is CASSRDRAFGNEQFF. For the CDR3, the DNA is TGTGCCAGCAGCCGCGACAGGGCGTTCGGGAATGAGCAGTTCTTC.

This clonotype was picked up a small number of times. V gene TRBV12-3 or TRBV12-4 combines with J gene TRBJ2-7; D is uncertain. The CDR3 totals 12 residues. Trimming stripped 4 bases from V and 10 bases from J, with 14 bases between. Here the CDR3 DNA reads TGTGCCAGCAGTTCTTTTCGTCGAACCCAGTACTTC. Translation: CASSSFRRTQYF.

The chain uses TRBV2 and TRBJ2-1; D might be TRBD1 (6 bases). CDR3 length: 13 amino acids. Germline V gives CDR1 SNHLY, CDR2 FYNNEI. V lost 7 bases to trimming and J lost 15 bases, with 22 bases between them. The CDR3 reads CASTENFNRVGFF. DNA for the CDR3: TGTGCCAGCACCGAAAATTTTAACAGGGTAGGGTTCTTC.

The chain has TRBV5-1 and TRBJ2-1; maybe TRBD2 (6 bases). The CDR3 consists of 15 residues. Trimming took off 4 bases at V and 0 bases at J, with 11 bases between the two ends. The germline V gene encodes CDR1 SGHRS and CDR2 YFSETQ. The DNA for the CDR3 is TGCGCCAGCAGCCCAAGACTAGACTCCTACAATGAGCAGTTCTTC. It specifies CASSPRLDSYNEQFF.

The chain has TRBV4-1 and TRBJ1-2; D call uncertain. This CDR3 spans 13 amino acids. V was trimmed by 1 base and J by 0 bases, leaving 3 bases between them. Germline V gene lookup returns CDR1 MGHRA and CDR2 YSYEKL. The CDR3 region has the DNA TGCGCCAGCAGCCAAGTCGCTAACTATGGCTACACCTTC. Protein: CASSQVANYGYTF.

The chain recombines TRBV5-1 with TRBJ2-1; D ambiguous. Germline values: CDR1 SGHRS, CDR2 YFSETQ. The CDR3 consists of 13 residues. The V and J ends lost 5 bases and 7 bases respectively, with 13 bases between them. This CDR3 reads CASSSPGINEQFF. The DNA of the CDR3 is TGCGCCAGCAGTTCGCCGGGCATAAATGAGCAGTTCTTC. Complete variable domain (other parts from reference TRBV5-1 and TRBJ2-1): KAGVTQTPRYLIKTRGQQVTLSCSPISGHRSVSWYQQTPGQGLQFLFEYFSETQRNKGNFPGRFSGRQFSNSRSEMNVSTLELGDSALYLCASSSPGINEQFFGPGTRLTVL.

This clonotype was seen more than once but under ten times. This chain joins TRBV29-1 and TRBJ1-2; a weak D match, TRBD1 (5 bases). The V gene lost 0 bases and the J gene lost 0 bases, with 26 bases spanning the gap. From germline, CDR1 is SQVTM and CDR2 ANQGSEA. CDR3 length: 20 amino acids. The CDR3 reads CSVEEMRWLGQGISNYGYTF. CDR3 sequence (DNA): TGCAGCGTTGAAGAGATGAGGTGGTTGGGGCAGGGCATTTCTAACTATGGCTACACCTTC.

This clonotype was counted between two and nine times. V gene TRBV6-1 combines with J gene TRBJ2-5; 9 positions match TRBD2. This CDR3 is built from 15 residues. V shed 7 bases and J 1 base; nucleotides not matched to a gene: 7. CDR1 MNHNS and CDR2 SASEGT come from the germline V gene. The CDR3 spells CASIGSGGIQETQYF. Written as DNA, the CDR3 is TGTGCCAGCATCGGGAGCGGGGGGATCCAAGAGACCCAGTACTTC.

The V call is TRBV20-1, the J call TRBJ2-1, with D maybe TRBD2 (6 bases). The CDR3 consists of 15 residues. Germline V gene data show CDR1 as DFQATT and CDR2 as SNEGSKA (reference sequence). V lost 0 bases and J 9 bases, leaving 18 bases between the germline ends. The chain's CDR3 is CSARDPRGSLGEQFF. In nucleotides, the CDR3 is TGCAGTGCTAGAGATCCCCGGGGGAGTTTAGGTGAGCAGTTCTTC.

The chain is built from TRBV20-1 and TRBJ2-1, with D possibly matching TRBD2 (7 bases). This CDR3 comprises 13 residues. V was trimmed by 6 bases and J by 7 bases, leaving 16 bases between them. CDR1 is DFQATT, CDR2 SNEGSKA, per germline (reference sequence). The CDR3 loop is CSAKRGAWNEQFF. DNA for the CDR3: TGCAGTGCGAAACGGGGGGCTTGGAATGAGCAGTTCTTC.

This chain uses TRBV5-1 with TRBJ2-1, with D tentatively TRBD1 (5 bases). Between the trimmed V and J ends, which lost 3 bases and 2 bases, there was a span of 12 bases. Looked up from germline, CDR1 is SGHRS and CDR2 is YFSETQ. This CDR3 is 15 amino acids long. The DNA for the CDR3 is TGCGCCAGCAGCTCGACAGCCGGTCCCTACAATGAGCAGTTCTTC. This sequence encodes CASSSTAGPYNEQFF.

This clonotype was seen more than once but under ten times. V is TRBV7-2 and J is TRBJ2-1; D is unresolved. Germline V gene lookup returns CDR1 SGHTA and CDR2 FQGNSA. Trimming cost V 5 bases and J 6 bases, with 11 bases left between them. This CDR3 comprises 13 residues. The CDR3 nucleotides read TGTGCCAGCAGCCCAAGAGGTTCCAATGAGCAGTTCTTC. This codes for CASSPRGSNEQFF.